These 2 T cell receptor beta chains came from one sample sequenced in a study of cytomegalovirus exposure and HLA in healthy donors. Researchers ran the PCR with 60 Vbeta and 13 Jbeta primers. Sequencing was performed with immunoSEQ multiplex PCR; in TCRdb, only in-frame clones are kept and a portion is missing. The sample contains about 120,000 clones, more than 80% of which appear only once. Sequenced: PBMCs. The receptors stem from a man aged 40-49 years in good health and CMV-seronegative.

The V gene is TRBV27, the J gene TRBJ2-7; D ambiguous. Trimming took off 2 bases at V and 0 bases at J, with 8 bases between the two ends. Germline CDR1 is MNHEY and CDR2 is SMNVEV (reference sequence). The CDR3 spans 14 residues. CDR3 sequence: CASSLAPSSYEQYF. The CDR3 region has the DNA TGTGCCAGCAGTTTAGCCCCCAGCTCCTACGAGCAGTACTTC.

A single count supports this clone. The chain links TRBV11-2 to TRBJ2-3; D possibly corresponds to TRBD1 (6 bases). Trimming took 5 bases from V and 6 from J, leaving 9 bases between them. CDR1 SGHAT and CDR2 FQNNGV come from the germline V gene. The CDR3 is 12 amino acids. The CDR3 sequence: CASSQGWDTQYF. DNA for the CDR3: TGTGCCAGCAGCCAGGGGTGGGATACGCAGTATTTT. Using reference TRBV11-2 and TRBJ2-3 for the parts outside the CDR3, the full variable domain is EAGVAQSPRYKIIEKRQSVAFWCNPISGHATLYWYQQILGQGPKLLIQFQNNGVVDDSQLPKDRFSAERLKGVDSTLKIQPAKLEDSAVYLCASSQGWDTQYFGPGTRLTVL.